This TCR beta chain was captured in a study of cytomegalovirus exposure and HLA in healthy donors. Only a few counts were recorded for this clone. Its target is not known. Whole-study results and caveats: There was a cluster of highly shared sequence variants that was likely a sequencing artifact.

Germline loops: CDR1 DFQATT, CDR2 SNEGSKA (reference sequence). This CDR3 region has 11 residues. Trimming stripped 6 bases from V and 6 bases from J, with 8 bases between. PCR used 60 Vbeta primers and 13 Jbeta primers. Some clones are missing from TCRdb's copy, which holds only in-frame ones; the method was immunoSEQ multiplex PCR. The sample holds some 210,000 clones, almost 80% seen once. Each donor was nominally healthy when sampled (though unrecorded immune exposures were likely). The chain links TRBV20-1 to TRBJ1-4; D gene unclear. Sequencing used PBMCs. The sequence came from a male donor in good health and CMV-seronegative. CDR3 in DNA: TGCAGTGCGAGGGATGATGAAAAACTGTTTTTT. It encodes CSARDDEKLFF.